Following are 24 T cell receptor beta chains from one sample sequenced in a study of blood T cell repertoires in COVID-19. Profiling relied on immunoSEQ multiplex PCR, and the TCRdb table lists in-frame clones only, not all of them. The sample yields about 260,000 clones, about 90% seen once. The specimen was peripheral blood. These receptor sequences come from a woman in her forties who had recovered from COVID-19.

The rearrangement joins TRBV27 to TRBJ1-5; possible D gene TRBD1, 5 bases. The V and J ends lost 5 bases and 3 bases respectively, with 20 bases between them. This CDR3 region has 17 residues. In germline, CDR1 is MNHEY, CDR2 SMNVEV (reference sequence). In DNA, the CDR3 is TGTGCCAGCAGTCTCCGGCTGGGGAGGGGCTTCAATCAGCCCCAGCATTTT. As protein: CASSLRLGRGFNQPQHF.

This clone was seen only once. J is TRBJ2-3 and V is TRBV20-1; maybe TRBD1 (5 bases). Germline V CDR1 and CDR2: DFQATT, SNEGSKA (reference sequence). This CDR3 spans 11 amino acids. Between the trimmed V and J ends, which lost 4 bases and 7 bases, there was a span of 9 bases. CDR3 protein: CSAIGANTQYF. The CDR3, as DNA: TGCAGTGCTATAGGGGCCAATACGCAGTATTTT.

CDR3 coding DNA: TGTGCCAGCAGTTCGACTATACTAGGAACGGGGCAGTACTTC. Its translation: CASSSTILGTGQYF. This chain uses TRBV6-2 or TRBV6-3 with TRBJ2-7; D perhaps matches TRBD2 (5 bases). The CDR3 has 14 amino acids. Germline assignment: CDR1 MNHEY and CDR2 SVGEGT. V was clipped by 4 bases and J by 9 bases, with 19 bases between them.

The J gene is TRBJ1-3, the V gene TRBV5-1, with D unresolved. The V gene lost 0 bases and the J gene lost 0 bases, with 10 bases spanning the gap. The CDR3 totals 16 residues. Germline lookup yields CDR1 SGHRS and CDR2 YFSETQ. CDR3 sequence: CASSLAGASSGNTIYF. CDR3 nucleotide sequence: TGCGCCAGCAGCTTGGCCGGTGCGTCCTCTGGAAACACCATATATTTT.

This clone was picked up a small number of times. V and J are TRBV29-1 and TRBJ1-4; possible D gene TRBD1, 5 bases. Germline V gene sequence: CDR1 SQVTM, CDR2 ANQGSEA. The CDR3 sequence is 11 residues long. Trimming cost V 5 bases and J 8 bases, with 9 bases left between them. This chain's CDR3 is CSVRDLEKLFF. CDR3 nucleotides: TGCAGCGTTCGGGACTTAGAAAAACTGTTTTTT.

The chain has TRBV19 and TRBJ1-2; TRBD1 might be the D (5 bases). Trimming took off 6 bases at V and 2 bases at J, with 16 bases between the two ends. The CDR3 has 15 amino acids. From germline, CDR1 is LNHDA and CDR2 SQIVND (reference sequence). CDR3 sequence reads: CASSGYGRVNYGYTF. Here the CDR3 DNA reads TGTGCCAGTAGCGGGTATGGCAGGGTGAACTATGGCTACACCTTC. The full variable domain, completed using reference TRBV19 and TRBJ1-2, is DGGITQSPKYLFRKEGQNVTLSCEQNLNHDAMYWYRQDPGQGLRLIYYSQIVNDFQKGDIAEGYSVSREKKESFPLTVTSAQKNPTAFYLCASSGYGRVNYGYTFGSGTRLTVV.

The rearrangement links TRBV6-2 or TRBV6-3 to TRBJ1-1; D unresolved. CDR1 and CDR2 from the germline V gene are MNHEY and SVGEGT. Trimming left V 2 bases short and J 0 bases short, with 7 bases between. The CDR3 is made up of 14 amino acids. The CDR3 sequence is CASSYLDLNTEAFF. CDR3 nucleotide sequence: TGTGCCAGCAGTTACCTAGACCTGAACACTGAAGCTTTCTTT.

This clone was seen only once. This rearrangement joins TRBV19 to TRBJ1-1; D remains ambiguous. Germline V gene data show CDR1 as LNHDA and CDR2 as SQIVND (reference sequence). V lost 1 base and J lost 1, with 10 bases in between. The length of the CDR3 is 15 residues. The CDR3 DNA follows: TGTGCCAGTAGTATAGGTGAACCTACGAACACTGAAGCTTTCTTT. It yields the protein CASSIGEPTNTEAFF. The whole variable domain, filled in from reference TRBV19 and TRBJ1-1, reads DGGITQSPKYLFRKEGQNVTLSCEQNLNHDAMYWYRQDPGQGLRLIYYSQIVNDFQKGDIAEGYSVSREKKESFPLTVTSAQKNPTAFYLCASSIGEPTNTEAFFGQGTRLTVV.

This rearrangement joins TRBV7-3 to TRBJ1-1; 9 bases fit TRBD1. The germline CDR1 and CDR2 sequences are SGHTA and FQGTGA. The length of the CDR3 is 14 residues. V dropped 6 bases and J dropped 5; count of bases not matched to a gene: 7. CDR3 in amino acids: CASRLQGAGTEAFF. CDR3 in DNA: TGTGCCAGCAGGTTACAGGGGGCAGGGACTGAAGCTTTCTTT.

The chain combines TRBV9 with TRBJ2-1, with D tentatively TRBD2 (7 bases). Germline loops: CDR1 SGDLS, CDR2 YYNGEE. CDR3 length: 16 amino acids. Deletions cut 3 bases from V and 6 bases from J, with 19 bases between. The CDR3 bases are TGTGCCAGCAGCGGGGAGGGGGGTAGCCTGCGCAATGAGCAGTTCTTC. Amino acids: CASSGEGGSLRNEQFF.

CDR3 sequence: CASSIRGQGVSTTGELFF. The DNA for the CDR3 is TGTGCCAGTAGTATTCGGGGACAGGGAGTATCGACCACCGGGGAGCTGTTTTTT. The chain carries TRBV19 and TRBJ2-2; 9 bases are shared with TRBD1. Germline V gene data show CDR1 as LNHDA and CDR2 as SQIVND (reference sequence). Trimming cost V 3 bases and J 4 bases; bases outside gene matches: 12. The length of the CDR3 is 18 residues.

This rearrangement joins TRBV5-6 to TRBJ1-1; TRBD1 might be the D (6 bases). The CDR3 contains 16 residues. Germline V gives CDR1 SGHDT, CDR2 YYEEEE. V was shortened by 4 bases and J by 1 base, with 17 bases between the two germline ends. This CDR3 reads CASSRWGQERNTEAFF. The DNA for the CDR3 is TGTGCCAGCAGCCGGTGGGGGCAGGAGAGGAACACTGAAGCTTTCTTT.

This clone has only one observation. The rearrangement joins TRBV10-3 to TRBJ2-5, with D maybe TRBD2 (5 bases). This CDR3 region has 13 residues. Germline V lookup: CDR1 ENHRY, CDR2 SYGVKD. The V end lost 2 bases, the J end lost 2 bases, and 6 bases lay between the germline ends. The CDR3 protein is CAISEGRQETQYF. The CDR3 DNA reads as TGTGCCATCAGTGAGGGGAGACAAGAGACCCAGTACTTC.

This sequence joins TRBV30 and TRBJ2-2; 7 nucleotides match TRBD1. With V trimmed by 4 bases and J by 2 bases, 7 bases remained unmatched. Per the germline V gene, CDR1 is GTSNPN and CDR2 is SVGIG (reference sequence). This CDR3 is built from 15 residues. The CDR3 reads CAWNRGGINTGELFF. The CDR3 bases are TGTGCCTGGAACAGGGGCGGTATTAACACCGGGGAGCTGTTTTTT.

The chain carries TRBV30 and TRBJ1-3; D perhaps matches TRBD1 (6 bases). Per germline, CDR1 GTSNPN and CDR2 SVGIG (reference sequence). CDR3 size: 17 residues. V was pared by 2 bases and J by 4 bases, with 21 bases between. In DNA, the CDR3 is TGTGCCTGGAGTAGGGGACACGCATACCTGGCGGGAAACACCATATATTTT. It translates to CAWSRGHAYLAGNTIYF. Based on the CDR3 plus reference TRBV30 and TRBJ1-3, the full variable domain is SQTIHQWPATLVQPVGSPLSLECTVEGTSNPNLYWYRQAAGRGLQLLFYSVGIGQISSEVPQNLSASRPQDRQFILSSKKLLLSDSGFYLCAWSRGHAYLAGNTIYFGEGSWLTVV.

The rearrangement links TRBV18 to TRBJ2-7; the match to TRBD2 covers 8 bases. There are 14 residues in the CDR3. V was pared by 4 bases and J by 1 base, with 3 bases of the junction left unmatched. From germline, CDR1 is KGHSH and CDR2 LQKENI. The CDR3 DNA reads TGTGCCAGCTCACGGGCGGGGGGATCCTACGAGCAGTACTTC. Its protein is CASSRAGGSYEQYF.

V and J are TRBV12-3 or TRBV12-4 and TRBJ1-6, with a tentative D call TRBD1 (6 bases). CDR3 length equals 12 residues. V was shortened by 6 bases and J by 9 bases, with 9 bases between the two germline ends. The DNA of the CDR3 is TGTGCCAGCAGCTACAGGGTTTCACCCCTCCACTTT. This gives the protein CASSYRVSPLHF.

As DNA, the CDR3 is TGCGCCAGCAGCCAAGGGGCGTACAATCAGCCCCAGCATTTT. Translated, it gives CASSQGAYNQPQHF. The V and J genes are TRBV4-1 and TRBJ1-5; D unclear. This CDR3 has 14 amino acids. Trimming removed 1 base from V and 3 bases from J, with 7 bases in between. In germline, CDR1 is MGHRA, CDR2 YSYEKL.

The chain couples TRBV19 to TRBJ2-5; TRBD2 might be the D (6 bases). This CDR3 contains 13 residues. V gave up 3 bases and J gave up 2 bases, with 7 bases separating them. Germline V gene sequence: CDR1 LNHDA, CDR2 SQIVND (reference sequence). The CDR3: CASSMGRQETQYF. For the CDR3, the DNA is TGTGCCAGTAGTATGGGGAGGCAAGAGACCCAGTACTTC.

This chain links TRBV5-6 with TRBJ2-7, with D tentatively TRBD2 (6 bases). Trimming removed 4 bases at V and 0 bases at J, with 11 bases between. CDR1 is SGHDT and CDR2 is YYEEEE in the germline V gene. The CDR3 loop spans 14 amino acids. The CDR3 DNA follows: TGTGCCAGCAGCCCAGGGACTCTCTCCTACGAGCAGTACTTC. This gives the protein CASSPGTLSYEQYF.

V and J are TRBV3-1 (or the pseudogene TRBV3-2) and TRBJ1-1; D unclear. The CDR3 extends over 13 amino acids. The V and J ends lost 1 base and 7 bases respectively, with 10 bases between them. Germline V lookup: CDR1 LGHDT, CDR2 YNNKEL (reference sequence). CDR3 loop: CASSQVSGIEAFF. In nucleotides, the CDR3 is TGTGCCAGCAGCCAAGTATCCGGGATTGAAGCTTTCTTT.

The chain is built from TRBV13 and TRBJ1-5; D is ambiguous. This CDR3 has 14 amino acids. V was pared by 0 bases and J by 3 bases, with 6 bases between. Germline V gene lookup returns CDR1 PRHDT and CDR2 FYEKMQ (reference sequence). The CDR3 here is CASSLGQNNQPQHF. The CDR3 DNA follows: TGTGCCAGCAGCTTAGGGCAGAACAATCAGCCCCAGCATTTT.

This chain joins TRBV6-1 and TRBJ2-1, with D hard to call. The CDR3 is 14 residues long. Trimming cost V 2 bases and J 9 bases, with 14 bases left between them. Germline V gene lookup returns CDR1 MNHNS and CDR2 SASEGT. CDR3 sequence (DNA): TGTGCCAGCAGTGAATCGACTGTAACGGGTGAGCAGTTCTTC. Its protein is CASSESTVTGEQFF.

The chain has TRBV7-9 and TRBJ1-3, with TRBD1 identical over 8 bases. Unmatched junction bases numbered 2, after V lost 5 bases and J lost 2 bases. This CDR3 spans 14 amino acids. From germline, CDR1 is SEHNR and CDR2 FQNEAQ (reference sequence). The CDR3 nucleotides read TGTGCCAGCAGCCCGACAGGGGCTGGAAACACCATATATTTT. Protein product: CASSPTGAGNTIYF. The whole variable domain, remainder taken from reference TRBV7-9 and TRBJ1-3, is DTGVSQNPRHKITKRGQNVTFRCDPISEHNRLYWYRQTLGQGPEFLTYFQNEAQLEKSRLLSDRFSAERPKGSFSTLEIQRTEQGDSAMYLCASSPTGAGNTIYFGEGSWLTVV.